Following are 9 T cell receptor beta chains from one sample sequenced in a study of blood T cells in healthy people across ages. A second PCR of roughly 7 to 11 cycles used a sample-barcoded 5' primer and a J-beta primer mix. Each CDR3 protein gets one entry after TCRdb re-called the 5' RACE reads with MiXCR. The sample carries 1.6 million or so distinct CDR3 sequences, about 31% recorded once. Sequenced material: blood. These receptor sequences come from a woman in her twenties or thirties in good health.

The V gene is TRBV2, the J gene TRBJ2-3; D is unresolved. This CDR3 comprises 12 residues. V was cut by 7 bases and J by 3 bases, with 8 bases left in between. The V gene's germline CDR1 is SNHLY and CDR2 FYNNEI. The CDR3 sequence: CASTWATDTQYF. The CDR3 DNA sequence: TGTGCCAGCACGTGGGCGACAGATACGCAGTATTTT.

A remark on this clonotype: Given a much more abundant clone one base away, this may be a read error. The chain uses TRBV6-5 and TRBJ2-7; unclear D gene. Germline CDR1 MNHEY, CDR2 SVGAGI. The V end was cut by 6 bases, the J end by 7 bases, with 22 bases between. The CDR3 consists of 15 residues. CDR3 DNA sequence: TGTGCCAGCAGCGATCTAGTGGGGATTTACAATGAGCAGTACTTC. Protein sequence: CASSDLVGIYNEQYF.

This clonotype was observed once. The missing conserved phenylalanine or tryptophan at the end of this CDR3 makes a read error likely. This chain connects TRBV12-3 or TRBV12-4 to TRBJ2-3; D possibly corresponds to TRBD1 (5 bases). Trimming pared 0 bases from V and 3 bases from J, leaving 10 bases between. CDR3 length equals 15 residues. The CDR3 reads CASSLARTRTDTQYS. CDR3 DNA: TGTGCCAGCAGTTTAGCTAGGACACGAACAGATACGCAGTATTCT.

This clonotype has a handful of counts. The chain joins TRBV20-1 to TRBJ2-5, with a possible D match to TRBD1 (6 bases). CDR1 and CDR2 (germline): DFQATT, SNEGSKA (reference sequence). Trimming took off 0 bases at V and 5 bases at J, with 19 bases between the two ends. The CDR3 contains 16 residues. CDR3 nucleotides: TGCAGTGCTAGAGATCGAATTAGGGGGAAGGGCGAGACCCAGTACTTC. This codes for CSARDRIRGKGETQYF.

V and J are TRBV29-1 and TRBJ1-5; TRBD1 agrees at 7 bases. CDR1 and CDR2 (germline): SQVTM, ANQGSEA. The CDR3 runs to 13 residues. The trim removed 6 bases at V and 1 base at J, leaving 3 bases unmatched. CDR3 in DNA: TGCAGCGTCGGGACAGCCAGCAATCAGCCCCAGCATTTT. Amino acids: CSVGTASNQPQHF.

This clonotype has only a few counts. The CDR3 DNA sequence: TGCGCCAGTCAGCCTTCCACCAAGGCCCTCGAGCAGTACTTC. Translated: CASQPSTKALEQYF. The chain carries TRBV5-1 and TRBJ2-7; D unclear. Trimming removed 8 bases from V and 6 bases from J, with 21 bases in between. This CDR3 spans 14 amino acids. Germline CDR1 reads SGHRS; CDR2 reads YFSETQ.

V is TRBV7-9 and J is TRBJ2-1; D unresolved. Germline CDR1 reads SEHNR; CDR2 reads FQNEAQ (reference sequence). The CDR3 runs to 13 residues. CDR3 sequence reads: CASGIFSYNEQFF. CDR3 nucleotides: TGTGCATCGGGCATTTTCTCCTACAATGAGCAGTTCTTC. The whole variable domain, remainder taken from reference TRBV7-9 and TRBJ2-1, is DTGVSQNPRHKITKRGQNVTFRCDPISEHNRLYWYRQTLGQGPEFLTYFQNEAQLEKSRLLSDRFSAERPKGSFSTLEIQRTEQGDSAMYLCASGIFSYNEQFFGPGTRLTVL.

This clonotype was detected only once. The V and J genes are TRBV20-1 and TRBJ2-5; maybe TRBD1 (5 bases). The V end lost 0 bases, the J end lost 1 base, and 9 bases lay between the germline ends. The CDR3 runs 14 residues. In germline, CDR1 is DFQATT, CDR2 SNEGSKA (reference sequence). CDR3 DNA: TGCAGTGCTAGAGATGCTAGGGGCCAAGAGACCCAGTACTTC. Amino acids: CSARDARGQETQYF.

The rearrangement links TRBV20-1 to TRBJ2-7; 8 nucleotides agree with TRBD2. Germline assignment: CDR1 DFQATT and CDR2 SNEGSKA (reference sequence). The junction had 9 bases not matched to a gene; V was cut back by 5 bases and J by 3 bases. There are 14 residues in the CDR3. The CDR3 nucleotides are TGCAGTGCTGTCCCGGGACTAGGGGTCTACGAGCAGTACTTC. Translated: CSAVPGLGVYEQYF.